This T cell receptor beta chain comes out of a study of shared clonotypes between healthy human individuals. Only in-frame clones appear in the TCRdb table, and some are missing; sequencing was by immunoSEQ multiplex PCR. The table includes about 680,000 clones, 73% detected once. Trimming removed 0 bases at V and 8 bases at J, with 10 bases between. This CDR3 spans 13 amino acids. Germline CDR1 and CDR2: SGHDN and FVKESK. The chain is built from TRBV14 and TRBJ1-2; the D gene is possibly TRBD1 (6 bases). This receptor was identified in a woman in her twenties or thirties in good health. The specimen sequenced was memory CD4+ T cells sorted from blood. Subset of the sample: CD45RA-negative fraction. The CDR3 spells CASSQDTGIGYTF. Written as DNA, the CDR3 is TGTGCCAGCAGCCAAGATACAGGGATCGGCTACACCTTC.